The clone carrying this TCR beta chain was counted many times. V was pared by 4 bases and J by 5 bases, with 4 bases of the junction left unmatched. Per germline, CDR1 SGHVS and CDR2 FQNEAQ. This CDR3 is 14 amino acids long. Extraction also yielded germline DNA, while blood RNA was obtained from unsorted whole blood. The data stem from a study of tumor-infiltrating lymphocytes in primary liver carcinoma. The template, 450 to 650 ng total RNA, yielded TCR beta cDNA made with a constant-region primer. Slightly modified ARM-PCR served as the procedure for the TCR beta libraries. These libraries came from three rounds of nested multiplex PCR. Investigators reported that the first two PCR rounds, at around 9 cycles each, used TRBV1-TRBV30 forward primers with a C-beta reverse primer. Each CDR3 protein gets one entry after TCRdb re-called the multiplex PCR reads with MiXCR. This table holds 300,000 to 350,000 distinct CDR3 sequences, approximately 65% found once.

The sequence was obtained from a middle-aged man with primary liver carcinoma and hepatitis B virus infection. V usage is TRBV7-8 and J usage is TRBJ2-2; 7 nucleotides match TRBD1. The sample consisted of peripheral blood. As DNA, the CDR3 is TGTGCCAGCAGCTCCCGGGACAGAACCGGGGAGCTGTTTTTT. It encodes CASSSRDRTGELFF.